The clone carrying this TCR beta chain showed up just a few times. There are 13 residues in the CDR3. The V gene lost 2 bases and the J gene lost 1 base, with 8 bases spanning the gap. Germline values: CDR1 SQVTM, CDR2 ANQGSEA. Combining a sample-barcoded 5' primer with a J-beta primer mix, a second PCR ran for 7 to 11 cycles. Every cDNA molecule carried a tag from a template-switch adaptor bearing 12 random nucleotides. TCRdb called the 5' RACE reads again in MiXCR, with one record for every CDR3 protein. Here the sample spans 500,000 to 600,000 distinct CDR3 sequences, roughly a quarter being singletons. The sample is drawn from a study of blood T cells in healthy people across ages.

The chain is built from TRBV29-1 and TRBJ1-1; D not certain. The sequencing sample was made of blood. The TCR originated in a woman aged 70-85 years in good health. The CDR3 loop is CSVERSGNTEAFF. The CDR3 nucleotides read TGCAGCGTTGAACGATCAGGGAACACTGAAGCTTTCTTT.